This T cell receptor (beta chain) is drawn from a study of vaccination effects on CD4 cells after COVID-19. The data were produced by immunoSEQ multiplex PCR, yet TCRdb's version contains in-frame clones alone and is incomplete. The sample lists more than 65,000 clones, about 81% seen once, with about 1.2% in the top ten. Germline CDR1 reads KGHDR; CDR2 reads SFDVKD. CDR3 size: 18 residues. The V end lost 2 bases, the J end lost 1 base, and 14 bases lay between the germline ends. Antigen-specific CD4+ T cells were first expanded with viral peptide pools by the ViraFEST assay and only then sequenced. Following an approximately 9-day culture, CD4+ T cells were purified. Of the BNT162b2 and mRNA-1273 vaccines, participants received two doses of one or the other. On this clone: Its matching antigen is unknown.

Findings and caveats of the study: Healthy vaccinees' vaccine-induced clones included only 1 of 255 cross-reacting with common cold coronaviruses. Clones of infection and vaccine origin contracted markedly late after vaccination.

The clonotype originates from a human donor who received a COVID-19 vaccine. Sequenced material: CD4+ T cells from PBMCs cultured with HCoV-229E spike peptides, taken after COVID-19 vaccination. This chain joins TRBV24-1 and TRBJ2-6, with D possibly TRBD2 on 5 matching bases. The CDR3 nucleotides are TGTGCCACCAGTGATTCTACGCGGACTGTATCTGGGGCCAACGTCCTGACTTTC. Translating it yields CATSDSTRTVSGANVLTF.